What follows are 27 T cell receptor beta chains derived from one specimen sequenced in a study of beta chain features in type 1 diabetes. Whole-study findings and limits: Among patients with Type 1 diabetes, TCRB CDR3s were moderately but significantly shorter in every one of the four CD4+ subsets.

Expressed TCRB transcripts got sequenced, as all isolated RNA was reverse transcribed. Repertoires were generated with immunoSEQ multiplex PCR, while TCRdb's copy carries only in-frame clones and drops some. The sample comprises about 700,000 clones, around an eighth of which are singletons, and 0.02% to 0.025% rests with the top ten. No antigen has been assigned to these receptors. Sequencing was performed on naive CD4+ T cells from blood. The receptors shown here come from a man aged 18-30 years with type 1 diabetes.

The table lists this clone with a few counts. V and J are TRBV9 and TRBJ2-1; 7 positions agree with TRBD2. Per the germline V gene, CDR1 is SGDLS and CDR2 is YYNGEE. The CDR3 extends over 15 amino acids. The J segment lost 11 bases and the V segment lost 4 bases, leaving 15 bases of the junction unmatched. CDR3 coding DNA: TGTGCCAGCAGCCCCGGTGGGACTGTAAGCGGGAAGCAGTTCTTC. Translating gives CASSPGGTVSGKQFF.

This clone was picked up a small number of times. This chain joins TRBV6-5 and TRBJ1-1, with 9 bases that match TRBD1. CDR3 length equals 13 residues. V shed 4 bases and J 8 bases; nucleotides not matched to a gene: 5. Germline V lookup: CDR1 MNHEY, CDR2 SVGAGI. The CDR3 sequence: CASSSGQGSEAFF. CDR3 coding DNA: TGTGCCAGCAGTTCGGGACAGGGATCAGAAGCTTTCTTT.

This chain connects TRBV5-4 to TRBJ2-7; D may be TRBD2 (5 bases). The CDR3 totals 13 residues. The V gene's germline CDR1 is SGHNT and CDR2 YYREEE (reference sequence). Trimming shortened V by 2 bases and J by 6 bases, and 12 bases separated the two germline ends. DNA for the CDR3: TGTGCCAGCAGCTTTCCGGGGTACCCCGAGCAGTACTTC. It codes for CASSFPGYPEQYF. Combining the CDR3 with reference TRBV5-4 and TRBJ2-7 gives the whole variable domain ETGVTQSPTHLIKTRGQQVTLRCSSQSGHNTVSWYQQALGQGPQFIFQYYREEENGRGNFPPRFSGLQFPNYSSELNVNALELDDSALYLCASSFPGYPEQYFGPGTRLTVT.

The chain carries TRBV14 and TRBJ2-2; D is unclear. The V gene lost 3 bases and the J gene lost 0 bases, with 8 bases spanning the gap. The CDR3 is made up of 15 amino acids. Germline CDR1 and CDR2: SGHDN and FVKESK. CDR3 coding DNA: TGTGCCAGCAGCCACCGGCAGCCGAACACCGGGGAGCTGTTTTTT. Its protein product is CASSHRQPNTGELFF. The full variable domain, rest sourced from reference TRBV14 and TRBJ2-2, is EAGVTQFPSHSVIEKGQTVTLRCDPISGHDNLYWYRRVMGKEIKFLLHFVKESKQDESGMPNNRFLAERTGGTYSTLKVQPAELEDSGVYFCASSHRQPNTGELFFGEGSRLTVL.

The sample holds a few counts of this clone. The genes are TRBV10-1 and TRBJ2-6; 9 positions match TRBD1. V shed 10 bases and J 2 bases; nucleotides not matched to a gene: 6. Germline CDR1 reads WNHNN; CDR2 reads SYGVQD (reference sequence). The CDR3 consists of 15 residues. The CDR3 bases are TGCGCCACCGGGACAGGGTTACCTGGGGCCAACGTCCTGACTTTC. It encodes CATGTGLPGANVLTF.

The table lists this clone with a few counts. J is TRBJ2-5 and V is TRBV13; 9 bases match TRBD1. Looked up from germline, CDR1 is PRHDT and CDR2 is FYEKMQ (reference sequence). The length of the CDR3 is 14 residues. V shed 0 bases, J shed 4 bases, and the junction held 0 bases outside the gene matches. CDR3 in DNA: TGTGCCAGCAGCTTAGGGACAGGGGGAGAGACCCAGTACTTC. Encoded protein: CASSLGTGGETQYF.

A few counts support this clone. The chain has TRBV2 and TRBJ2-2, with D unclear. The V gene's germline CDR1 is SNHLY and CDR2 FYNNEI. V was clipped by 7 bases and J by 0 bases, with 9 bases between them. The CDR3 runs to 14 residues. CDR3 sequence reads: CASKPGPNTGELFF. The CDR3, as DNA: TGTGCCAGCAAGCCAGGCCCGAACACCGGGGAGCTGTTTTTT.

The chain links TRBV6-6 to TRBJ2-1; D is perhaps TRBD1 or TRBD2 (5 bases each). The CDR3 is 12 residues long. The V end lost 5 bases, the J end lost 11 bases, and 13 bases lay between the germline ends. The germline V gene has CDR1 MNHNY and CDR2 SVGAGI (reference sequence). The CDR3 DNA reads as TGTGCCAGCAGTCCACCGGGACGGCAGCAGTTCTTC. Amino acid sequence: CASSPPGRQQFF.

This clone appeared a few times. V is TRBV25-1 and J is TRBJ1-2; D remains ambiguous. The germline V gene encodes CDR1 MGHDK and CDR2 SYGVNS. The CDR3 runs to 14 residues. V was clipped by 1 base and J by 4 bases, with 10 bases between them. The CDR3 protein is CASSESGPIYGYTF. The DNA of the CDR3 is TGTGCCAGCAGTGAATCTGGACCGATCTATGGCTACACCTTC.

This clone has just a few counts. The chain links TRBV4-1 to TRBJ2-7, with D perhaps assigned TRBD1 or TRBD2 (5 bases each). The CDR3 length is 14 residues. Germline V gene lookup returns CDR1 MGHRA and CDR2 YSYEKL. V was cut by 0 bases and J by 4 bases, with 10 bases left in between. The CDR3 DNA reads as TGCGCCAGCAGCCAAGAATTGGGGGTTTACGAGCAGTACTTC. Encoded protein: CASSQELGVYEQYF.

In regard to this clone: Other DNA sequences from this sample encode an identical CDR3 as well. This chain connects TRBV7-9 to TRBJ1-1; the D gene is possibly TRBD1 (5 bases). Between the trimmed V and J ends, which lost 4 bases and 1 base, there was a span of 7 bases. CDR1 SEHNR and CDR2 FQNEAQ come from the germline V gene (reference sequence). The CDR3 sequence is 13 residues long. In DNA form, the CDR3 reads TGTGCCAGCAGCTCTGGACAGAACACTGAAGCTTTCTTT. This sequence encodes CASSSGQNTEAFF.

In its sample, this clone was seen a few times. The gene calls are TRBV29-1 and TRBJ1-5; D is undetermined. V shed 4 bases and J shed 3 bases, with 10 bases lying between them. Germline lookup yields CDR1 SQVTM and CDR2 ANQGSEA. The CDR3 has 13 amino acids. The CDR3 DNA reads TGCAGCGTTGGGGTGGGAGCCAATCAGCCCCAGCATTTT. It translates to CSVGVGANQPQHF.

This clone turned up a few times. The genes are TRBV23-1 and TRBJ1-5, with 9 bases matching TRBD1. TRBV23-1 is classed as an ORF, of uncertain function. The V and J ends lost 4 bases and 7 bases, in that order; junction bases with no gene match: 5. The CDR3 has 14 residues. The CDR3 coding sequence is TGCGCCAGCAGTCGCGACAGGGGGGTACAGCCCCAGCATTTT. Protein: CASSRDRGVQPQHF.

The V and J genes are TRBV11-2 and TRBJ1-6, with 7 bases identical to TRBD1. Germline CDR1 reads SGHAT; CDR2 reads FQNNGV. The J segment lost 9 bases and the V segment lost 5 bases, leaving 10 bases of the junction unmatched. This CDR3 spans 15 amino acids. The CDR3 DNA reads TGTGCCAGCAGCCAGGCAGGGGGATGGGGTTCACCCCTCCACTTT. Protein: CASSQAGGWGSPLHF. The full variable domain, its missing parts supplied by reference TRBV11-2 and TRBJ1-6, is EAGVAQSPRYKIIEKRQSVAFWCNPISGHATLYWYQQILGQGPKLLIQFQNNGVVDDSQLPKDRFSAERLKGVDSTLKIQPAKLEDSAVYLCASSQAGGWGSPLHFGNGTRLTVT.

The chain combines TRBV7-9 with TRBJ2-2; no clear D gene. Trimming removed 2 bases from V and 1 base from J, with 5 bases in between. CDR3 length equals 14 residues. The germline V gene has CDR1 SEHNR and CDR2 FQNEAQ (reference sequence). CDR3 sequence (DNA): TGTGCCAGCAGCTTACCCGAGAACACCGGGGAGCTGTTTTTT. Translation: CASSLPENTGELFF.

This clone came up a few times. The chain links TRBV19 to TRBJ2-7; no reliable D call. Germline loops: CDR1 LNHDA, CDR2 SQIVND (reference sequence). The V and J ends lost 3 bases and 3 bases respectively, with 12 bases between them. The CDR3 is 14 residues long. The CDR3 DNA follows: TGTGCCAGTAGTATCCGTACAGTTTTCTACGAGCAGTACTTC. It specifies CASSIRTVFYEQYF.

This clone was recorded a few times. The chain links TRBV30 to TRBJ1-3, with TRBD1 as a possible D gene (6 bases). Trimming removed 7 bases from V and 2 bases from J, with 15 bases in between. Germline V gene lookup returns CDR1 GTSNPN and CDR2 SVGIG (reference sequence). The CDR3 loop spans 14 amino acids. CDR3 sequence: CAYTQGLAGNTIYF. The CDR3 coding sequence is TGTGCCTACACACAGGGTTTAGCTGGAAACACCATATATTTT.

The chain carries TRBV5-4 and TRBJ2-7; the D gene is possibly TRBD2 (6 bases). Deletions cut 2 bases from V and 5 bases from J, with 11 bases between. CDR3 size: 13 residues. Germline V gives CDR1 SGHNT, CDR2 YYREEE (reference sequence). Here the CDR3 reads CASSFGGDDEQYF. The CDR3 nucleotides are TGTGCCAGCAGCTTCGGGGGTGACGACGAGCAGTACTTC.

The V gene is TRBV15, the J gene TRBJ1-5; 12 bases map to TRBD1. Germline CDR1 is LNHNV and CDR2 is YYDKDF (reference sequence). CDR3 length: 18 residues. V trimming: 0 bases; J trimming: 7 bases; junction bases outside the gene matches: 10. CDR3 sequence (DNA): TGTGCCACCAGCAGAGATGGGACAGGGGGCGAGACAGGGCAGCCCCAGCATTTT. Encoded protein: CATSRDGTGGETGQPQHF.

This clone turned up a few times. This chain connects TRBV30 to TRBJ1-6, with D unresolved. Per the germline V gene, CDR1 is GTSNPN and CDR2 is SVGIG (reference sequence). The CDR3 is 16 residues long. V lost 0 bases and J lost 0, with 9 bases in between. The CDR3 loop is CAWSVPGFSYNSPLHF. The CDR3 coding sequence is TGTGCCTGGAGTGTCCCTGGATTCTCCTATAATTCACCCCTCCACTTT.

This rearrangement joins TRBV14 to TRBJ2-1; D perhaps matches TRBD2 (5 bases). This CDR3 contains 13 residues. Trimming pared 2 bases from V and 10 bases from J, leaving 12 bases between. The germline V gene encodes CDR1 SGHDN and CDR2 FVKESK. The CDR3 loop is CASSQFDGGEQFF. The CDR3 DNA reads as TGTGCCAGCAGCCAATTCGACGGCGGGGAGCAGTTCTTC.

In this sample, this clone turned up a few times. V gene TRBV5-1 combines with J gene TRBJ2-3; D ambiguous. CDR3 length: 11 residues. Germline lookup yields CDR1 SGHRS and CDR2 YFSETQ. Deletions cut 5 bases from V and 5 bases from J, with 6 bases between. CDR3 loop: CASRSRDTQYF. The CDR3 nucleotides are TGCGCCAGCAGATCTAGAGATACGCAGTATTTT.

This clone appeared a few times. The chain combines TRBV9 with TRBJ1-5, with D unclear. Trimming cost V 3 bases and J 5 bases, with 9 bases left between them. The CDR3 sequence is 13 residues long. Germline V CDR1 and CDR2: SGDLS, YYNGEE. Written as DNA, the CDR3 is TGTGCCAGCAGCGCCACAGCCGATCAGCCCCAGCATTTT. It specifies CASSATADQPQHF.

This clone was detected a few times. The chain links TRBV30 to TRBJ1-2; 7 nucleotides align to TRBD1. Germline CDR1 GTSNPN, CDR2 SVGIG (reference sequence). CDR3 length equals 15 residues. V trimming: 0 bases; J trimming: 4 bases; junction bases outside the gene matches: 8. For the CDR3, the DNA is TGTGCCTGGAGTGTACTGTCAGGGGGGTCCTATGGCTACACCTTC. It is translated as CAWSVLSGGSYGYTF. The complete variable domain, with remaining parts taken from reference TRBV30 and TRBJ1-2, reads SQTIHQWPATLVQPVGSPLSLECTVEGTSNPNLYWYRQAAGRGLQLLFYSVGIGQISSEVPQNLSASRPQDRQFILSSKKLLLSDSGFYLCAWSVLSGGSYGYTFGSGTRLTVV.

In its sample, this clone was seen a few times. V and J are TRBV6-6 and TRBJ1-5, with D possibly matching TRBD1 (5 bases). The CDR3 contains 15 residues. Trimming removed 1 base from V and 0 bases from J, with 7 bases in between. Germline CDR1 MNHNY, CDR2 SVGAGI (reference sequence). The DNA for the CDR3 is TGTGCCAGCAGTTACTTGGGGGATAGCAATCAGCCCCAGCATTTT. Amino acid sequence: CASSYLGDSNQPQHF.

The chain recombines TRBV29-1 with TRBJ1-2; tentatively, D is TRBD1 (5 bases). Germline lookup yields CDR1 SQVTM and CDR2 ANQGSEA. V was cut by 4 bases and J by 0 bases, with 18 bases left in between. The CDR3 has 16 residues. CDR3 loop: CSVGEGPTRANYGYTF. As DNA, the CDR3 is TGCAGCGTTGGGGAGGGACCTACGAGAGCTAACTATGGCTACACCTTC.

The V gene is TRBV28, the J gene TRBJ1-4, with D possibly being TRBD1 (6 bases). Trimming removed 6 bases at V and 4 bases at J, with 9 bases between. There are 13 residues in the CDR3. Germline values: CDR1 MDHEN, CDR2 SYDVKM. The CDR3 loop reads CASSSGDNEKLFF. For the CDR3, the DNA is TGTGCCAGCAGCTCAGGGGATAATGAAAAACTGTTTTTT.